A single sample is the source of the 13 T cell receptor beta chains below, sequenced in a study of beta chain features in type 1 diabetes. Expressed TCRB transcripts were sequenced, since all the RNA that had been isolated was reverse transcribed. TCRdb's copy holds only in-frame clones and misses some; the assay was immunoSEQ multiplex PCR. Of some 250,000 clones in the sample, around a quarter were seen once. The specimen was central memory CD4+ T cells from blood. The receptors come from a man under 40 in good health.

The J gene is TRBJ1-2, the V gene TRBV30; D remains unclear. Trimming shortened V by 1 base and J by 6 bases, and 6 bases separated the two germline ends. The CDR3 totals 11 residues. The germline V gene has CDR1 GTSNPN and CDR2 SVGIG (reference sequence). The CDR3 loop reads CAWSERNGYTF. CDR3 in DNA: TGTGCCTGGAGTGAACGAAATGGCTACACCTTC.

The gene calls are TRBV9 and TRBJ1-2, with 7 bases fitting TRBD1. CDR1 and CDR2 from the germline V gene are SGDLS and YYNGEE. V trimming: 3 bases; J trimming: 5 bases; junction bases outside the gene matches: 7. CDR3 length: 14 residues. Here the CDR3 DNA reads TGTGCCAGCAGCGACCGGGACAGAGGATATGGCTACACCTTC. Its protein product is CASSDRDRGYGYTF.

Comment on this clone: The sample carries other DNA sequences with the same CDR3. The chain links TRBV19 to TRBJ2-1; perhaps TRBD1 as D (6 bases). Trimming took 7 bases from V and 1 from J, leaving 11 bases between them. The CDR3 contains 14 residues. CDR1 LNHDA and CDR2 SQIVND come from the germline V gene (reference sequence). The CDR3 nucleotides read TGTGCCAGTACCCCGGACAGTTCCTACAATGAGCAGTTCTTC. Encoded protein: CASTPDSSYNEQFF.

This clone was seen ten or more times. The V and J genes are TRBV13 and TRBJ2-7, with 8 bases matching TRBD2. Germline CDR1 and CDR2: PRHDT and FYEKMQ (reference sequence). V gave up 7 bases and J gave up 3 bases; unmatched junction bases: 5. There are 13 residues in the CDR3. The DNA of the CDR3 is TGTGCCAGCATGCGGGGGGCGAACTACGAGCAGTACTTC. Translation gives CASMRGANYEQYF.

This sequence joins TRBV7-2 and TRBJ2-3; 8 bases map to TRBD2. Germline V gene lookup returns CDR1 SGHTA and CDR2 FQGNSA. The CDR3 runs 16 residues. Trimming at V came to 5 bases and at J to 1 base, leaving 8 bases not matched to a gene. The CDR3: CASSQVSGSGTDTQYF. As DNA, the CDR3 is TGTGCCAGCAGCCAAGTGAGCGGGAGTGGCACAGATACGCAGTATTTT.

The rearrangement uses TRBV10-2 and TRBJ2-2, with D hard to call. There are 12 residues in the CDR3. Trimming left V 3 bases short and J 4 bases short, with 3 bases between. CDR1 and CDR2 from the germline V gene are WSHSY and SAAADI. CDR3 nucleotide sequence: TGCGCCAGCAGTGACTCCACCGGGGAGCTGTTTTTT. Encoded protein: CASSDSTGELFF.

This clone was counted a few times. The rearrangement links TRBV5-4 to TRBJ1-6, with unresolved D. Trimming removed 0 bases from V and 6 bases from J, with 10 bases in between. Per the germline V gene, CDR1 is SGHNT and CDR2 is YYREEE (reference sequence). There are 15 residues in the CDR3. The CDR3 bases are TGTGCCAGCAGCTTGGAAGCTCCGCGTAATTCACCCCTCCACTTT. Amino acids: CASSLEAPRNSPLHF.

This clone has more than one count but fewer than ten. The V call is TRBV29-1, the J call TRBJ2-7, with 9 bases fitting TRBD1. CDR1 SQVTM and CDR2 ANQGSEA come from the germline V gene. The V and J ends lost 4 bases and 3 bases, in that order; junction bases with no gene match: 4. This CDR3 contains 13 residues. CDR3 in DNA: TGCAGCGTTGTGGGGACAGGGTACTACGAGCAGTACTTC. It yields the protein CSVVGTGYYEQYF.

V is TRBV1 and J is TRBJ1-2. TRBV1 is a pseudogene locus. The CDR3 runs to 12 residues. The CDR3 DNA follows: TGCACCAGCAGCCCCTGGCTCCCCGGGAGCACCTTC. This encodes CTSSPWLPGSTF.

The rearrangement links TRBV7-8 to TRBJ1-2; D is unresolved. In germline, CDR1 is SGHVS, CDR2 FQNEAQ. V shed 2 bases and J shed 0 bases, with 7 bases lying between them. CDR3 size: 14 residues. The CDR3 loop reads CASSLRVSNYGYTF. The CDR3 bases are TGTGCCAGCAGCTTACGCGTGTCTAACTATGGCTACACCTTC.

This chain uses TRBV10-1 with TRBJ2-7; the D gene could be TRBD1 or TRBD2 (5 bases each). The CDR3 is 15 residues long. Trimming removed 2 bases from V and 5 bases from J, with 16 bases in between. Germline V gene data show CDR1 as WNHNN and CDR2 as SYGVQD (reference sequence). The CDR3 is CASSERGPRPDEQYF. The DNA for the CDR3 is TGCGCCAGCAGTGAGAGGGGACCCCGGCCCGACGAGCAGTACTTC.

J is TRBJ2-3 and V is TRBV30; 12 nucleotides agree with TRBD2. Germline loops: CDR1 GTSNPN, CDR2 SVGIG (reference sequence). Losses at the gene ends were 0 bases for V and 4 bases for J; bases not matched to a gene: 5. There are 16 residues in the CDR3. The CDR3 DNA sequence: TGTGCCTGGAGTGTATGGCTAGCGGGAGGGCCAGATACGCAGTATTTT. Encoded protein: CAWSVWLAGGPDTQYF.

The CDR3 reads CASSPTGNEAFF. In DNA, the CDR3 is TGTGCCAGCAGTCCTACAGGTAATGAAGCTTTCTTT. The chain combines TRBV6-6 with TRBJ1-1; D possibly corresponds to TRBD1 (5 bases). The germline gives CDR1 MNHNY, CDR2 SVGAGI (reference sequence). V was trimmed by 5 bases and J by 7 bases, leaving 11 bases between them. The CDR3 sequence is 12 residues long.